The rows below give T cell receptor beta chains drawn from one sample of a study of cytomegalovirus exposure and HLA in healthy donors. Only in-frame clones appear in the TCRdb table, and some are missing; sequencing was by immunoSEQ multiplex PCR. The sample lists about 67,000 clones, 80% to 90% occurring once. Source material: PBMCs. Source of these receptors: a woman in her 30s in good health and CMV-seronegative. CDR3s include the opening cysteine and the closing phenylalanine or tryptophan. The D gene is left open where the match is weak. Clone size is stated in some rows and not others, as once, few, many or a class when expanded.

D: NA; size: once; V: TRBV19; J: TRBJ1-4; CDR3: CASRTSGGHQEKLFF; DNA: TGTGCCAGTAGAACAAGTGGGGGACATCAAGAAAAACTGTTTTTT
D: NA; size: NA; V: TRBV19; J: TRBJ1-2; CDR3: CASTSRRGDYGYTF; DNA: TGTGCCAGTACCTCGCGCAGGGGTGACTATGGCTACACCTTC
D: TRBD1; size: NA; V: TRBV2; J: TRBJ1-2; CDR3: CASTTPGQGGSGYTF; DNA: TGTGCCAGCACTACCCCGGGACAGGGTGGATCGGGCTACACCTTC
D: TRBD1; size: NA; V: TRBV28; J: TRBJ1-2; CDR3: CASRGGTGLAGYTF; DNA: TGTGCCAGCAGGGGAGGGACAGGGCTTGCTGGCTACACCTTC
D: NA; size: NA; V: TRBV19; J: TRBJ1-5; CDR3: CASSRGGLVQPQHF; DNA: TGTGCCAGTTCACGGGGGGGGCTGGTTCAGCCCCAGCATTTT
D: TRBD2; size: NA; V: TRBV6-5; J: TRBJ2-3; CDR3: CASREGLASLTQYF; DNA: TGTGCCAGCAGGGAGGGACTAGCGAGCCTCACGCAGTATTTT
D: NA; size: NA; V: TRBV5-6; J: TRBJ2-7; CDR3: CASSEFTGLDEQYF; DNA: TGTGCCAGCAGCGAATTCACAGGGTTGGACGAGCAGTACTTC
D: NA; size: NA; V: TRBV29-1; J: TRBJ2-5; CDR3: CSVDSLTQGRVQETQYF; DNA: TGCAGCGTTGATTCCCTCACACAGGGCCGGGTTCAAGAGACCCAGTACTTC
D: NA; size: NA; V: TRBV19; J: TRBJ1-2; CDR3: CASSFRVGYGYTF; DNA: TGTGCCAGTAGTTTCAGGGTGGGCTATGGCTACACCTTC
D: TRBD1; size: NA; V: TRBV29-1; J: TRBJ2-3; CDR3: CSVEFGQGRKDTQYF; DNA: TGCAGCGTTGAATTTGGACAGGGGCGTAAAGATACGCAGTATTTT
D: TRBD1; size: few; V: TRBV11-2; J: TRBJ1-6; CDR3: CASSFRTGGYSPLHF; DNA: TGTGCCAGCAGTTTCAGAACAGGGGGTTACTCACCCCTCCACTTT
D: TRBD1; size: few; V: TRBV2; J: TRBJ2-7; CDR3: CASSERTGGPSSYEQYF; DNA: TGTGCCAGCAGTGAAAGGACAGGGGGTCCCAGCTCCTACGAGCAGTACTTC
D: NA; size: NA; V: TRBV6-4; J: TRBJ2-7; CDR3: CASSDSDRNEQYF; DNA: TGTGCCAGCAGTGACTCTGACAGGAACGAGCAGTACTTC
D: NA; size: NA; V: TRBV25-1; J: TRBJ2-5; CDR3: CASSEFSGQETQYF; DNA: TGTGCCAGCAGTGAATTTAGCGGACAAGAGACCCAGTACTTC
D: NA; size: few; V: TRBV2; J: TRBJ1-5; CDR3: CASSNHRAQPQHF; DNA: TGTGCCAGCAGTAACCACAGGGCTCAGCCCCAGCATTTT
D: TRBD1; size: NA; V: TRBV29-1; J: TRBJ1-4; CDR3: CSGAGQSGEKLFF; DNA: TGCAGCGGCGCGGGACAGTCGGGGGAAAAACTGTTTTTT
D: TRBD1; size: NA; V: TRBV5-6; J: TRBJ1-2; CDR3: CASSAQQGAGIGYTF; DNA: TGTGCCAGCAGCGCCCAACAGGGGGCCGGAATAGGCTACACCTTC
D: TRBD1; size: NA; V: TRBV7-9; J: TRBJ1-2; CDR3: CASSLGQSYGYTF; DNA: TGTGCCAGCAGCTTGGGACAGAGCTATGGCTACACCTTC
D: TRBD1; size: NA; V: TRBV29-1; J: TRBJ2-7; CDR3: CSVEDLGGQGDLYEQYF; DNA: TGCAGCGTTGAAGATCTCGGCGGACAGGGGGACCTCTACGAGCAGTACTTC
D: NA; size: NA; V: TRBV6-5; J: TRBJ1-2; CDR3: CASSYSAGANYGYTF; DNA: TGTGCCAGCAGTTACTCGGCAGGGGCCAACTATGGCTACACCTTC